What follows is one T cell receptor beta chain and its context. TCRdb's table, derived via immunoSEQ multiplex PCR, lists solely in-frame clones and lacks some. The sample has around 120,000 clones; about 90% are singletons. This record comes from a study of T cell responses to AZD1222 COVID-19 vaccine. The V gene's germline CDR1 is SNHLY and CDR2 FYNNEI. Between the trimmed V and J ends, which lost 4 bases and 1 base, there was a span of 17 bases. The CDR3 totals 17 residues. The sequence came from an adult in good health. This specimen consisted of peripheral blood, obtained on day 0 of AZD1222 vaccination. The V call is TRBV2, the J call TRBJ1-5; D possibly corresponds to TRBD1 (5 bases). This CDR3 reads CASSADQGWRSNQPQHF. The CDR3 bases are TGTGCCAGCAGTGCAGATCAGGGTTGGCGGAGCAATCAGCCCCAGCATTTT.